Sequencing of this T cell receptor beta chain was carried out in a study of identical twins (dated by TCRdb to the mid-2010s). Regarding the study in general: To test whether fetal clonotypes persist, the study used deep sequencing on TCR alpha and beta repertoires from monozygotic twins, unrelated adults of various ages, and cord blood. To rule out contamination, the twin experiments were replicated at different times with different library preparation protocols. Broad study findings and their caveats: Because the same donors could not be followed over many years, the conclusions relied on cross-sectional statistical analysis. In monozygotic twins, out-of-frame TCR alpha sharing was systematically underestimated by recombination models, although the models agreed with sharing between unrelated individuals. A weaker excess of twin sharing was found in beta out-of-frame sequences because the signal-to-noise ratio was lowered by fewer shared sequences. Zero-insertion analyses could be partly confounded by invariant T cells such as MAIT and iNKT, although diverse VJ usage argued against such confounding for most clonotypes. Fewer insertions were carried by abundant cord blood beta clonotypes, a similar but weaker trend appeared in young adult naive repertoires, and no such trend appeared in memory repertoires. Compared with coincidental sharing between unrelated individuals, out-of-frame TCR alpha sequences shared between twins showed an excess of sequences with low generation probability.

Library preparation used 5' RACE. The reads were generated on an Illumina HiSeq 2000. Template switching introduced a universal primer binding site; the final cDNA contained a unique molecular identifier, enabling accurate counting of TCR cDNA molecules. First-strand cDNA for TCR alpha and beta chains was synthesized from specific primers in the conserved constant-segment region. To control for contamination, every cDNA library carried two barcodes: a SMART-Mk sample barcode plus Illumina barcodes. TruSeq adapter sequences and Illumina sample barcodes were added in two successive PCR steps. Sequencing of the TCR alpha and beta cDNA libraries was done on the Illumina HiSeq platform using custom primers. In the source study's methods: MiGEC processed the raw reads to extract unique molecular identifiers, while MiXCR was used to determine the CDR3 positions. Recombination models were inferred per individual with the repgenHMM and IGoR tools using an EM algorithm. Shared clonotypes were analyzed with the tcR package in R, and sharing was normalized by the product of cloneset sizes. Out-of-frame nonproductive sequences were analyzed to study raw recombination free of thymic and clonal selection effects. The raw public reads went through TCRdb reprocessing: fastp at Q25, MiXCR clone calling, in-frame beta chains kept. Rows with a matching CDR3 protein are joined into one entry that keeps the most common DNA and genes. TCRdb, not the authors, supplied the V and J calls. Present in this sample are 1.5 million to 2 million distinct CDR3 sequences, under 35% of which were seen just once. The ten largest clones add up to 0.25% to 0.3% of the sample.

Regarding this clonotype: The clone's antigen remains unknown. The sample holds no much larger clone one base away, and base qualities are not on file.

V has 5 bases trimmed and J has 4 bases trimmed; junction bases matching no gene number 2. CDR1 and CDR2 (DFQATT, SNEGSKA) derive from the germline V gene (reference sequence). The CDR3 runs 12 residues from the cysteine to the phenylalanine. Only CDR3 DNA is held: 36 bases, read in frame from base 1. Only healthy Caucasian donors were included. The rearranged chain carries TRBV20-1 and TRBJ2-1; TRBD1 fits 7 bases in the junction. Sequencing was done on a sample of cord blood. This TCR was sampled from a newborn girl in good health. The nucleotide sequence is TGCAGTGCTCCGGACAGGTACAATGAGCAGTTCTTC. Its amino acids are CSAPDRYNEQFF.